The present T cell receptor (beta chain) was sequenced within a study of metastatic and nonmetastatic thyroid tumors. Findings and caveats of the study: Significantly higher TCR beta diversity was reportedly seen in malignant thyroid tumors than benign nodules, in blood and tumor.

This clone came up once. The antigen is undetermined. Thyroid surgery had not been preceded by any treatment in any patient. TCRdb reprocessed the PCR reads via MiXCR. The sample includes over 15,000 clones, about 31% seen only once; the top ten take over 9.5%. CDR1 SGHTA and CDR2 FQGTGA come from the germline V gene. Between the trimmed V and J ends, which lost 3 bases and 2 bases, there was a span of 2 bases. The CDR3 runs 13 residues. The J gene is TRBJ2-6, the V gene TRBV7-3; no reliable D call. Sequenced sample: blood. This TCR came from a female donor with papillary thyroid cancer or a benign thyroid nodule (not recorded which). Some clones in this sample may be carry-over from other donors' samples. CDR3 sequence reads: CASSFPGANVLTF. As DNA, the CDR3 is TGTGCCAGCAGCTTCCCTGGGGCCAACGTCCTGACTTTC.